One and the same sample provided the 24 T cell receptor beta chains below, sequenced in a study of T cell changes during pregnancy in multiple sclerosis. Profiled with immunoSEQ multiplex PCR; TCRdb holds only in-frame clones, not every one. The sample holds fewer than 90,000 clones, 94% seen once. This sample comprised peripheral blood, obtained after pregnancy. The receptors were gathered from a female donor in good health, enrolled as a control in a pregnancy study.

The chain employs TRBV5-1 and TRBJ2-5; 11 nucleotides line up with TRBD2. V shed 3 bases and J 2 bases; nucleotides not matched to a gene: 6. Per germline, CDR1 SGHRS and CDR2 YFSETQ. This CDR3 has 16 residues. This chain's CDR3 is CASSSGLAGLQETQYF. In DNA form, the CDR3 reads TGCGCCAGCAGCTCTGGACTAGCGGGCTTACAAGAGACCCAGTACTTC.

The V gene is TRBV6-1, the J gene TRBJ2-5; no reliable D call. Germline-derived CDR1 and CDR2 are MNHNS and SASEGT. Trimming took off 6 bases at V and 2 bases at J, with 10 bases between the two ends. This CDR3 is 13 amino acids long. The CDR3 protein is CASRPPKQETQYF. In DNA form, the CDR3 reads TGTGCCAGCAGACCTCCTAAGCAAGAGACCCAGTACTTC.

The chain employs TRBV11-2 and TRBJ2-5; the D gene is possibly TRBD1 (8 bases). There are 17 residues in the CDR3. The V end lost 1 base, the J end lost 7 bases, and 22 bases lay between the germline ends. Germline V CDR1 and CDR2: SGHAT, FQNNGV. DNA of the CDR3: TGTGCCAGCAGCTTAGGACACGACAGGGGAGGGATTGGGACCCAGTACTTC. This codes for CASSLGHDRGGIGTQYF. Full variable domain (rest looked up from reference TRBV11-2 and TRBJ2-5): EAGVAQSPRYKIIEKRQSVAFWCNPISGHATLYWYQQILGQGPKLLIQFQNNGVVDDSQLPKDRFSAERLKGVDSTLKIQPAKLEDSAVYLCASSLGHDRGGIGTQYFGPGTRLLVL.

A single count supports this clone. The gene calls are TRBV7-2 and TRBJ1-3, with unresolved D. Germline CDR1 is SGHTA and CDR2 is FQGNSA. The germline V and J ends were trimmed by 1 base and 7 bases, with 5 bases remaining between them. This CDR3 region has 12 residues. This chain's CDR3 is CASSLGRNTIYF. The CDR3 DNA reads TGTGCCAGCAGCTTAGGGCGGAACACCATATATTTT.

This chain joins TRBV4-2 and TRBJ2-7; D unclear. Germline CDR1 reads LGHNA; CDR2 reads YNFKEQ. Trimming left V 0 bases short and J 0 bases short, with 12 bases between. The CDR3 is 16 amino acids. The CDR3 DNA reads as TGTGCCAGCAGCCAAGAAATACTCTCTAGCTCCTACGAGCAGTACTTC. This encodes CASSQEILSSSYEQYF.

A single count supports this clone. Other DNA sequences in the sample encode the same CDR3. The V call is TRBV5-1, the J call TRBJ2-2; 10 bases map to TRBD2. In germline, CDR1 is SGHRS, CDR2 YFSETQ. This CDR3 is built from 15 residues. The V gene end was trimmed by 1 base and the J gene end by 4 bases; junction bases not matched to a gene: 1. In nucleotides, the CDR3 is TGCGCCAGCAGCTTGTTAGCGGGAGGCACCGGGGAGCTGTTTTTT. As protein: CASSLLAGGTGELFF.

V is TRBV2 and J is TRBJ2-5; TRBD2 agrees at 7 bases. With V trimmed by 6 bases and J by 5 bases, 6 bases remained unmatched. Germline loops: CDR1 SNHLY, CDR2 FYNNEI. This CDR3 comprises 13 residues. This chain's CDR3 is CASRTSVGETQYF. CDR3 nucleotide sequence: TGTGCCAGCAGAACTAGCGTGGGGGAGACCCAGTACTTC.

The chain is built from TRBV6-5 and TRBJ1-2, with TRBD1 identical over 7 bases. Germline CDR1 and CDR2: MNHEY and SVGAGI. Trimming cost V 0 bases and J 4 bases; bases outside gene matches: 8. This CDR3 comprises 16 residues. CDR3 bases: TGTGCCAGCAGTTACTCGACGGACAGGACAAGCTATGGCTACACCTTC. Its protein is CASSYSTDRTSYGYTF.

The chain joins TRBV28 to TRBJ2-1; D is perhaps TRBD1 (6 bases). This CDR3 spans 13 amino acids. The V gene lost 6 bases and the J gene lost 5 bases, with 11 bases spanning the gap. The germline CDR1 and CDR2 sequences are MDHEN and SYDVKM. The CDR3 DNA sequence: TGTGCCAGCAGGCAGGGGTTGAACAATGAGCAGTTCTTC. It is translated as CASRQGLNNEQFF. The complete variable domain, with remaining parts taken from reference TRBV28 and TRBJ2-1, reads DVKVTQSSRYLVKRTGEKVFLECVQDMDHENMFWYRQDPGLGLRLIYFSYDVKMKEKGDIPEGYSVSREKKERFSLILESASTNQTSMYLCASRQGLNNEQFFGPGTRLTVL.

DNA of the CDR3: TGTGCCAGCAGGCCATATAGCGGGACTGACTACGAGCAGTACTTC. As protein: CASRPYSGTDYEQYF. The chain is built from TRBV6-1 and TRBJ2-7; 8 bases align to TRBD2. The CDR3 is 15 residues long. The germline gives CDR1 MNHNS, CDR2 SASEGT. J lost 3 bases, V lost 6 bases, and 10 bases had no gene match.

J is TRBJ2-3 and V is TRBV7-2; TRBD2 might be the D (7 bases). The CDR3 has 14 amino acids. Germline CDR1 reads SGHTA; CDR2 reads FQGNSA. V was pared by 0 bases and J by 8 bases, with 12 bases between. The CDR3 coding sequence is TGTGCCAGCAGCTTAGCGCAGAGGGGGGGTACGCAGTATTTT. This translates into CASSLAQRGGTQYF.

The genes are TRBV7-9 and TRBJ1-2, with unresolved D. Deletions cut 0 bases from V and 11 bases from J, with 10 bases between. CDR1 SEHNR and CDR2 FQNEAQ come from the germline V gene (reference sequence). CDR3 length equals 12 residues. Here the CDR3 reads CASSLAARGYTF. In DNA, the CDR3 is TGTGCCAGCAGCTTAGCGGCCCGCGGTTACACCTTC.

This chain joins TRBV21-1 and TRBJ2-7; the table's D call TRBD2 went unverified against the DNA. TRBV21-1 constitutes a pseudogene. The length of the CDR3 is 21 residues. The CDR3 is CASSKSGGDRNFSTLRYEQYF. As DNA, the CDR3 is TGTGCCAGCAGCAAATCAGGAGGGGACCGCAATTTCAGCACCCTTCGGTACGAGCAGTACTTC.

The chain couples TRBV19 to TRBJ1-1; the D gene is possibly TRBD1 (5 bases). The CDR3 runs 15 residues. V was cut by 5 bases and J by 1 base, with 14 bases left in between. Germline loops: CDR1 LNHDA, CDR2 SQIVND (reference sequence). CDR3 in amino acids: CASSVRDFENTEAFF. The CDR3 bases are TGTGCCAGTAGTGTCCGGGACTTTGAGAACACTGAAGCTTTCTTT.

The chain carries TRBV27 and TRBJ1-1, with D uncertain. CDR3 length equals 15 residues. V was pared by 2 bases and J by 1 base, with 11 bases between. Per germline, CDR1 MNHEY and CDR2 SMNVEV (reference sequence). The CDR3 protein is CASSLRSSPNTEAFF. In DNA, the CDR3 is TGTGCCAGCAGTTTACGTTCAAGCCCGAACACTGAAGCTTTCTTT.

The V gene is TRBV7-8, the J gene TRBJ1-1; TRBD1 agrees at 7 bases. The CDR3 loop spans 14 amino acids. V dropped 4 bases and J dropped 5; count of bases not matched to a gene: 7. Per germline, CDR1 SGHVS and CDR2 FQNEAQ. The DNA of the CDR3 is TGTGCCAGCAGCTCAATCGCGACAGGGACTGAAGCTTTCTTT. The encoded protein is CASSSIATGTEAFF.

This chain connects TRBV5-6 to TRBJ1-2, with TRBD1 matching over 7 bases. Per germline, CDR1 SGHDT and CDR2 YYEEEE. This CDR3 has 15 residues. V was pared by 4 bases and J by 8 bases, with 14 bases of the junction left unmatched. CDR3 sequence reads: CASSRKGAFSRGYTF. In DNA form, the CDR3 reads TGTGCCAGCAGCCGGAAGGGGGCTTTCTCTCGGGGCTACACCTTC.

The gene calls are TRBV27 and TRBJ2-2; 7 nucleotides line up with TRBD1. The germline CDR1 and CDR2 sequences are MNHEY and SMNVEV (reference sequence). V was pared by 2 bases and J by 1 base, with 4 bases of the junction left unmatched. This CDR3 has 16 residues. This CDR3 is CASSLRGPRNTGELFF. CDR3 bases: TGTGCCAGCAGTTTAAGGGGGCCCAGGAACACCGGGGAGCTGTTTTTT.

The rearrangement links TRBV7-9 to TRBJ2-1; D possibly corresponds to TRBD2 (5 bases). The V and J ends lost 1 base and 7 bases respectively, with 14 bases between them. The CDR3 contains 15 residues. The germline gives CDR1 SEHNR, CDR2 FQNEAQ (reference sequence). The chain's CDR3 is CASSLVGEGLNEQFF. The CDR3 DNA reads TGTGCCAGCAGCTTAGTGGGAGAGGGTTTGAATGAGCAGTTCTTC.

The rearrangement links TRBV16 to TRBJ1-1; D is perhaps TRBD1 (5 bases). Trimming stripped 4 bases from V and 3 bases from J, with 12 bases between. The CDR3 spans 14 residues. CDR1 and CDR2 (germline): KGHSY, FQNENV. The CDR3 here is CASSPPGRDTEAFF. Written as DNA, the CDR3 is TGTGCCAGCAGCCCCCCCGGCAGGGACACTGAAGCTTTCTTT.

The chain joins TRBV5-1 to TRBJ2-3, with D tentatively TRBD2 (6 bases). V was shortened by 0 bases and J by 2 bases, with 13 bases between the two germline ends. The CDR3 totals 16 residues. Looked up from germline, CDR1 is SGHRS and CDR2 is YFSETQ. The CDR3 DNA reads TGCGCCAGCAGCTTGGCGCGCCGGGAGAACACAGATACGCAGTATTTT. It is translated as CASSLARRENTDTQYF.

This chain joins TRBV2 and TRBJ2-1, with TRBD1 matching 7 bases. The CDR3 covers 15 residues. The trim removed 6 bases at V and 3 bases at J, leaving 8 bases unmatched. Germline V gene lookup returns CDR1 SNHLY and CDR2 FYNNEI. CDR3 nucleotides: TGTGCCAGCAGATCTGACAGGGAAAACTACAATGAGCAGTTCTTC. Its translation: CASRSDRENYNEQFF.

The V gene is TRBV7-9, the J gene TRBJ2-5, with 8 bases fitting TRBD1. This CDR3 is built from 15 residues. Germline values: CDR1 SEHNR, CDR2 FQNEAQ (reference sequence). Trimming at V came to 5 bases and at J to 4 bases, leaving 9 bases not matched to a gene. The CDR3 DNA reads TGTGCCAGCAGCCGCATGGCAGGGGGCGCAGAGACCCAGTACTTC. Protein sequence: CASSRMAGGAETQYF.

The CDR3 DNA follows: TGCGCCAGCAGCTTGTTCAGGGCTGAGGACACCGGGGAGCTGTTTTTT. This gives the protein CASSLFRAEDTGELFF. J is TRBJ2-2 and V is TRBV5-1, with TRBD1 as a possible D gene (5 bases). The germline V gene encodes CDR1 SGHRS and CDR2 YFSETQ. This CDR3 comprises 16 residues. V was cut by 1 base and J by 3 bases, with 13 bases left in between.